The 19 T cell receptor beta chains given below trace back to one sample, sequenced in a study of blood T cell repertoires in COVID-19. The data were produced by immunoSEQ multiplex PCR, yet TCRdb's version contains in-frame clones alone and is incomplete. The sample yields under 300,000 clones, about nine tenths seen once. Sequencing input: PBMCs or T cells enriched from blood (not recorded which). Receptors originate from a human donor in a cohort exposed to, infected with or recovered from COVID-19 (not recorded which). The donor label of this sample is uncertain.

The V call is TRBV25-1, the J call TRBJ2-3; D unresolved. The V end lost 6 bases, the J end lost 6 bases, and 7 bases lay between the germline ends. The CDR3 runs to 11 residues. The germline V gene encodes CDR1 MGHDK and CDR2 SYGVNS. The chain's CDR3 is CASSGWDTQYF. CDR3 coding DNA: TGTGCCAGCAGCGGGTGGGATACGCAGTATTTT.

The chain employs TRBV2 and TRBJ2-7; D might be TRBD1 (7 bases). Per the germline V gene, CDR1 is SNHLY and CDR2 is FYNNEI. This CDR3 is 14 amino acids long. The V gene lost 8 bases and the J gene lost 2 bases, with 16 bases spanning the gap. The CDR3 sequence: CASGGTADTYEQYF. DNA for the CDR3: TGTGCCAGCGGCGGGACAGCTGACACCTACGAGCAGTACTTC.

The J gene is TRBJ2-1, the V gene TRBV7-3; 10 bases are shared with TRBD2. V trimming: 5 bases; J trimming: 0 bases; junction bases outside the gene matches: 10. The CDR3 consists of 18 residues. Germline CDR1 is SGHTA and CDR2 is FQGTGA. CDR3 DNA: TGTGCCAGCAGCCCCCGGGGGAGCGGGGGGGCCTCCTACAATGAGCAGTTCTTC. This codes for CASSPRGSGGASYNEQFF.

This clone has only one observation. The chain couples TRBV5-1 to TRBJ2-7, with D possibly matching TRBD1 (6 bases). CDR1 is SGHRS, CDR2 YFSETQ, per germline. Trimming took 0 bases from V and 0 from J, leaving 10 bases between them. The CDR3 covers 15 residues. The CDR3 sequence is CASSLGRGDSYEQYF. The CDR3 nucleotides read TGCGCCAGCAGCTTGGGCAGGGGAGACTCCTACGAGCAGTACTTC.

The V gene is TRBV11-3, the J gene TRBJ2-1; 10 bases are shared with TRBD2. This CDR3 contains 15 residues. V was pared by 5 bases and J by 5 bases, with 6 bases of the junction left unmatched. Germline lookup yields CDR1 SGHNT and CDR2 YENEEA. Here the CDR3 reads CASSLGTSVNNEQFF. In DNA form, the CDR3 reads TGTGCCAGCAGCCTAGGGACTAGCGTCAACAATGAGCAGTTCTTC.

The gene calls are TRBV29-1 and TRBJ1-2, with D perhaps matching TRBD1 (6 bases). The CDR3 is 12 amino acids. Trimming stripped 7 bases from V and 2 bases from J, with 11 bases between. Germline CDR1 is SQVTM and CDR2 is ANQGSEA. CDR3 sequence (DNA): TGCAGCGCCCGGGACATCAACTATGGCTACACCTTC. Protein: CSARDINYGYTF.

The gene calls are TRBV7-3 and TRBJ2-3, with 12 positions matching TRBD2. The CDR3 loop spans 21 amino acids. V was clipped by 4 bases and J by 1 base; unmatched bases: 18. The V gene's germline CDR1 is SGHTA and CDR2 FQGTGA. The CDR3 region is CASSSRLRLAGAPNCTDTQYF. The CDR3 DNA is TGTGCCAGCAGCTCCCGCCTCCGACTAGCGGGGGCCCCAAACTGCACAGATACGCAGTATTTT.

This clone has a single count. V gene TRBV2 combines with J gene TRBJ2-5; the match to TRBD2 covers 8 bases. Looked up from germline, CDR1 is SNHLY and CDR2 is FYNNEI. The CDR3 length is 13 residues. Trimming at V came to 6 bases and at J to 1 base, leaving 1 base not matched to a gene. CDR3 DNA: TGTGCCAGCAGCGGGACTAGCCAAGAGACCCAGTACTTC. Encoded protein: CASSGTSQETQYF.

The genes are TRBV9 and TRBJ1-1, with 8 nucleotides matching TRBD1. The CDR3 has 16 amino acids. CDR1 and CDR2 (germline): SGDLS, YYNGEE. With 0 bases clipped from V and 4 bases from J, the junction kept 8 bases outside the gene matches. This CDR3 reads CASSVGAGGSGTEAFF. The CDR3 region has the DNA TGTGCCAGCAGCGTAGGGGCAGGGGGCAGTGGCACTGAAGCTTTCTTT.

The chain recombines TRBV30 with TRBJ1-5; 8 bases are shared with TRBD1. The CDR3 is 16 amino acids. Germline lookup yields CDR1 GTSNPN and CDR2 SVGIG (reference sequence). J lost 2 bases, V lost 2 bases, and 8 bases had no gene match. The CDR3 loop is CAWSPYRGSGNQPQHF. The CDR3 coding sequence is TGTGCCTGGAGTCCCTACAGGGGGTCGGGCAATCAGCCCCAGCATTTT.

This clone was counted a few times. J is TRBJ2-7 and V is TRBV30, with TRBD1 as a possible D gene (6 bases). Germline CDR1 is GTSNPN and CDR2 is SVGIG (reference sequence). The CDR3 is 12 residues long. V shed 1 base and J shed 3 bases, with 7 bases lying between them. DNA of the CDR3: TGTGCCTGGAGTGCAGGGGACTACGAGCAGTACTTC. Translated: CAWSAGDYEQYF.

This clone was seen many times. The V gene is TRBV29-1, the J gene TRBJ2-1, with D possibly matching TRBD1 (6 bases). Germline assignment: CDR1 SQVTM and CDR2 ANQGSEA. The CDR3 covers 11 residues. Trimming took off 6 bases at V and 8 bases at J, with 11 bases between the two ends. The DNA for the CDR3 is TGCAGCGTCAGTTGGACAGATGAGCAGTTCTTC. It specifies CSVSWTDEQFF.

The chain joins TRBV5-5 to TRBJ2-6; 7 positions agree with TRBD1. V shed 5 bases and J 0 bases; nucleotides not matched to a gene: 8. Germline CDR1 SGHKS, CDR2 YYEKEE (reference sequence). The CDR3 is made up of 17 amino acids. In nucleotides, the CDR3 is TGTGCCAGCAGGTACCGTGGGGACAGCTCTGGGGCCAACGTCCTGACTTTC. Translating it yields CASRYRGDSSGANVLTF.

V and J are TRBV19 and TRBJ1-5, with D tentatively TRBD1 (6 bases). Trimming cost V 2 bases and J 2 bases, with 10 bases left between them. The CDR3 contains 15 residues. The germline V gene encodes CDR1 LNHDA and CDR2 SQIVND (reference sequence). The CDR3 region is CASSISDSRNQPQHF. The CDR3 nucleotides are TGTGCCAGTAGTATATCGGACAGTCGCAATCAGCCCCAGCATTTT.

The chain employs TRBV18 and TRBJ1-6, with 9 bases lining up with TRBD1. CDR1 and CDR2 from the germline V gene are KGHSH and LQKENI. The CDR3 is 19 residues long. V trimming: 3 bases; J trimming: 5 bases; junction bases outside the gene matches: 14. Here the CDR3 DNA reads TGTGCCAGCTCACCGCGCTCTAGGGACAGGGATCGGGATAATTCACCCCTCCACTTT. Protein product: CASSPRSRDRDRDNSPLHF. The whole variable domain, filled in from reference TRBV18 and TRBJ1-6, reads NAGVMQNPRHLVRRRGQEARLRCSPMKGHSHVYWYRQLPEEGLKFMVYLQKENIIDESGMPKERFSAEFPKEGPSILRIQQVVRGDSAAYFCASSPRSRDRDRDNSPLHFGNGTRLTVT.

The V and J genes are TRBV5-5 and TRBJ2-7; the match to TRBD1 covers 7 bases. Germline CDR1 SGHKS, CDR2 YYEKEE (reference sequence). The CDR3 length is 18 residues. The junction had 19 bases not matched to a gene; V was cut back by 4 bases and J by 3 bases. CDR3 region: CASSVAPGTVQSLYEQYF. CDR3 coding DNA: TGTGCCAGCAGCGTAGCCCCCGGGACAGTCCAATCCCTCTACGAGCAGTACTTC.

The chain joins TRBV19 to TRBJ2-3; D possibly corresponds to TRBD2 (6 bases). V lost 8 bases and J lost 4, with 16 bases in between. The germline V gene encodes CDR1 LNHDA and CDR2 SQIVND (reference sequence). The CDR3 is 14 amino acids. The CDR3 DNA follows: TGTGCCAGTTCGAAGGACTATCGGTCAGATACGCAGTATTTT. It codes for CASSKDYRSDTQYF. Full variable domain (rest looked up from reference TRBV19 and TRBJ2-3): DGGITQSPKYLFRKEGQNVTLSCEQNLNHDAMYWYRQDPGQGLRLIYYSQIVNDFQKGDIAEGYSVSREKKESFPLTVTSAQKNPTAFYLCASSKDYRSDTQYFGPGTRLTVL.

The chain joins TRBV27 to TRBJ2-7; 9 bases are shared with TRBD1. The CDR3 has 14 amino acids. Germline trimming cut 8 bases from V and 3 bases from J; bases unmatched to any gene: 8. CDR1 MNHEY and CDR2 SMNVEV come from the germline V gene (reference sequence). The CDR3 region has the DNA TGTGCCAGCCTCTGGGGACAGGGTTTCTACGAGCAGTACTTC. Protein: CASLWGQGFYEQYF.

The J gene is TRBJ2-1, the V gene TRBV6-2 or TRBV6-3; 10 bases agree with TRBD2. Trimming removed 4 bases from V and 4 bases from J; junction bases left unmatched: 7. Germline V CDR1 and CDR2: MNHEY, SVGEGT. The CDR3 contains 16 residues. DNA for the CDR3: TGTGCCAGCAGTTTTTACCCGGGACTAGCGTACAATGAGCAGTTCTTC. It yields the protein CASSFYPGLAYNEQFF.